This TCR beta chain was profiled in a study of blood T cell repertoires in COVID-19. Study-wide context: Sources were T cells, B-cell-depleted T cells, or PBMCs; the material itself was cDNA or gDNA.

TCRdb's table, derived via immunoSEQ multiplex PCR, lists solely in-frame clones and lacks some. The profile shows approximately 330,000 clones, roughly 87% of them singletons. The CDR3 is 12 amino acids. Germline V gene lookup returns CDR1 SQVTM and CDR2 ANQGSEA. Trimming shortened V by 3 bases and J by 6 bases, and 8 bases separated the two germline ends. This sequence was found in a man aged 30 to 45 with COVID-19, enrolled during active disease. The sequencing sample was made of peripheral blood. The chain joins TRBV29-1 to TRBJ2-2; a possible D gene is TRBD2 (6 bases). The CDR3 protein is CSVDWGAGELFF. For the CDR3, the DNA is TGCAGCGTTGATTGGGGGGCCGGGGAGCTGTTTTTT.